Each of the 22 T cell receptor beta chains below was sequenced from the same sample in a study of metastatic and nonmetastatic thyroid tumors. With MiXCR, TCRdb reprocessed the PCR reads. The sample contains fewer than 40,000 clones, 33% of which appear only once. Every patient was untreated before thyroid surgery. What was sequenced was tumor tissue. These receptors all stem from a female donor with papillary thyroid cancer or a benign thyroid nodule (not recorded which). Some clones in this sample may be carry-over from other donors' samples.

The chain employs TRBV5-5 and TRBJ1-1; D gene unclear. The CDR3 has 12 residues. Trimming removed 5 bases at V and 5 bases at J, with 10 bases between. The germline V gene encodes CDR1 SGHKS and CDR2 YYEKEE (reference sequence). CDR3 in amino acids: CASREELTEAFF. DNA for the CDR3: TGTGCCAGCAGGGAAGAGTTAACTGAAGCTTTCTTT.

This clone was seen only a few times. The V and J genes are TRBV6-2 or TRBV6-3 and TRBJ2-5, with D perhaps matching TRBD2 (6 bases). V lost 9 bases and J lost 9, with 17 bases in between. CDR1 MNHEY and CDR2 SVGEGT come from the germline V gene. The CDR3 contains 12 residues. The CDR3 spells CASTGSAGAQYF. The CDR3 coding sequence is TGTGCCAGTACCGGGAGCGCTGGGGCCCAGTACTTC.

DNA for the CDR3: TGCGCCAGCCGGGGACAGTTGGGGGAGCAGTACTTC. Translating it yields CASRGQLGEQYF. V is TRBV10-2 and J is TRBJ2-7, with 7 bases lining up with TRBD1. This CDR3 spans 12 amino acids. Germline V CDR1 and CDR2: WSHSY, SAAADI. J gave up 7 bases and V 8 bases, and 8 bases lay outside the gene matches.

The CDR3 coding sequence is TGCGCCAGCAGCCATGATGCAGGGAACACTGAAGCTTTCTTT. Encoded protein: CASSHDAGNTEAFF. The chain combines TRBV4-1 with TRBJ1-1; D is unresolved. CDR3 length: 14 residues. Germline V gene data show CDR1 as MGHRA and CDR2 as YSYEKL. Trimming shortened V by 3 bases and J by 1 base, and 9 bases separated the two germline ends.

The J gene is TRBJ2-3, the V gene TRBV28; TRBD2 aligns across 8 bases. The CDR3 extends over 15 amino acids. Trimming at V came to 5 bases and at J to 6 bases, leaving 10 bases not matched to a gene. The V gene's germline CDR1 is MDHEN and CDR2 SYDVKM. CDR3 coding DNA: TGTGCCAGCAGTCAGAGCGGGAGTCTTATGGATACGCAGTATTTT. Its translation is CASSQSGSLMDTQYF.

The CDR3 nucleotides are TGCGCCAGCAGCCCCGGACAGCTCTATGGCTACACCTTC. This encodes CASSPGQLYGYTF. The rearrangement joins TRBV10-1 to TRBJ1-2; D perhaps matches TRBD1 (6 bases). Trimming removed 6 bases at V and 4 bases at J, with 12 bases between. Germline V gene lookup returns CDR1 WNHNN and CDR2 SYGVQD (reference sequence). The CDR3 totals 13 residues.

The genes are TRBV30 and TRBJ2-6; D gene unclear. The V end lost 2 bases, the J end lost 0 bases, and 8 bases lay between the germline ends. CDR3 size: 15 residues. Germline lookup yields CDR1 GTSNPN and CDR2 SVGIG (reference sequence). In DNA form, the CDR3 reads TGTGCCTGGAGTTATACACCCTCTGGGGCCAACGTCCTGACTTTC. Translating it yields CAWSYTPSGANVLTF.

J is TRBJ2-7 and V is TRBV11-2; 8 nucleotides align to TRBD1. Germline CDR1 SGHAT, CDR2 FQNNGV. V lost 4 bases and J lost 7; bases outside the gene matches: 9. There are 14 residues in the CDR3. The CDR3, as DNA: TGTGCCAGCAGCTATGGACAGGGCCTCTGGGAGCAGTACTTC. Translating it yields CASSYGQGLWEQYF.

The chain has TRBV6-1 and TRBJ2-5; 9 positions agree with TRBD2. The CDR3 loop spans 15 amino acids. Trimming removed 6 bases from V and 2 bases from J; junction bases left unmatched: 7. Germline values: CDR1 MNHNS, CDR2 SASEGT. CDR3 protein: CASSKGLARQETQYF. CDR3 DNA sequence: TGTGCCAGCAGCAAAGGACTAGCGCGTCAAGAGACCCAGTACTTC.

This clone was found a few times. The genes are TRBV6-1 and TRBJ1-2; possibly TRBD1 for D (5 bases). Trimming shortened V by 0 bases and J by 9 bases, and 14 bases separated the two germline ends. CDR1 is MNHNS, CDR2 SASEGT, per germline. This CDR3 comprises 14 residues. The CDR3 region has the DNA TGTGCCAGCAGTGAAGCCCCCCAATGGACAAGCTACACCTTC. Protein: CASSEAPQWTSYTF.

Here the CDR3 reads CASSSSGAGNEQFF. CDR3 bases: TGTGCCAGCAGCTCCTCAGGGGCTGGCAATGAGCAGTTCTTC. The rearrangement links TRBV11-3 to TRBJ2-1, with D possibly matching TRBD1 (6 bases). The length of the CDR3 is 14 residues. Germline-derived CDR1 and CDR2 are SGHNT and YENEEA. V lost 4 bases and J lost 6, with 13 bases in between.

The chain couples TRBV28 to TRBJ2-3; 7 bases fit TRBD2. This CDR3 spans 16 amino acids. Trimming removed 3 bases from V and 5 bases from J; junction bases left unmatched: 11. CDR1 and CDR2 (germline): MDHEN, SYDVKM. CDR3 sequence reads: CASSFLAGEEKDTQYF. CDR3 DNA sequence: TGTGCCAGCAGTTTTCTCGCGGGAGAGGAAAAAGATACGCAGTATTTT. Full variable domain (outside the CDR3, taken from reference TRBV28 and TRBJ2-3): DVKVTQSSRYLVKRTGEKVFLECVQDMDHENMFWYRQDPGLGLRLIYFSYDVKMKEKGDIPEGYSVSREKKERFSLILESASTNQTSMYLCASSFLAGEEKDTQYFGPGTRLTVL.

This clone was picked up a small number of times. V gene TRBV15 combines with J gene TRBJ2-1; D might be TRBD1 (7 bases). Trimming cost V 9 bases and J 10 bases, with 22 bases left between them. From germline, CDR1 is LNHNV and CDR2 YYDKDF (reference sequence). The CDR3 extends over 14 amino acids. CDR3 sequence reads: CATHNGLSGGEQFF. CDR3 nucleotide sequence: TGTGCCACTCACAATGGACTGTCAGGGGGGGAGCAGTTCTTC.

This clone was counted only a few times. An end of the junction does not agree with germline; a read error may underlie this. This sequence joins TRBV12-3 or TRBV12-4 and TRBJ1-5; perhaps TRBD1 as D (5 bases). The CDR3 is 13 amino acids. The CDR3: CASSPRGNQPRHF. For the CDR3, the DNA is TGTGCCAGCAGTCCAAGGGGAAATCAGCCCCGGCATTTT.

The chain employs TRBV6-2 or TRBV6-3 and TRBJ1-2; D is perhaps TRBD1 (6 bases). Germline V lookup: CDR1 MNHEY, CDR2 SVGEGT. This CDR3 region has 11 residues. Trimming cost V 8 bases and J 2 bases, with 6 bases left between them. The CDR3 here is CASGQNYGYTF. CDR3 bases: TGTGCCAGCGGACAGAACTATGGCTACACCTTC.

This chain uses TRBV11-2 with TRBJ2-1; 13 nucleotides align to TRBD2. CDR1 and CDR2 (germline): SGHAT, FQNNGV. The V gene end was trimmed by 5 bases and the J gene end by 6 bases; junction bases not matched to a gene: 13. The CDR3 sequence is 18 residues long. CDR3 loop: CASSPQSPGLAGSNEQFF. The CDR3 DNA reads TGTGCCAGCAGCCCACAGAGTCCGGGACTAGCGGGAAGCAATGAGCAGTTCTTC.

This clone was counted only a few times. V is TRBV28 and J is TRBJ2-4; the D gene could be TRBD1 or TRBD2 (7 bases each). The V gene's germline CDR1 is MDHEN and CDR2 SYDVKM. V shed 5 bases and J shed 7 bases, with 12 bases lying between them. The CDR3 totals 13 residues. The CDR3 bases are TGTGCCAGCAGTCGACAGGGAGGGAACATTCAGTACTTC. This translates into CASSRQGGNIQYF. Full variable domain (remainder filled in from reference TRBV28 and TRBJ2-4): DVKVTQSSRYLVKRTGEKVFLECVQDMDHENMFWYRQDPGLGLRLIYFSYDVKMKEKGDIPEGYSVSREKKERFSLILESASTNQTSMYLCASSRQGGNIQYFGAGTRLSVL.

The chain joins TRBV5-1 to TRBJ2-2; 9 bases match TRBD2. The trim removed 4 bases at V and 2 bases at J, leaving 3 bases unmatched. Germline V gives CDR1 SGHRS, CDR2 YFSETQ. CDR3 length: 15 amino acids. The CDR3 loop is CASSELAGNTGELFF. CDR3 DNA: TGCGCCAGCAGCGAACTAGCGGGTAACACCGGGGAGCTGTTTTTT.

The V and J genes are TRBV11-2 and TRBJ2-5; 10 nucleotides align to TRBD1. The CDR3 has 15 residues. Germline V gene data show CDR1 as SGHAT and CDR2 as FQNNGV. V lost 6 bases and J lost 4; bases outside the gene matches: 8. In DNA, the CDR3 is TGTGCCAGCAGTTCGACAGGGGGCGCAGGAGAGACCCAGTACTTC. Its protein product is CASSSTGGAGETQYF.

The J gene is TRBJ1-5, the V gene TRBV6-9; 7 positions agree with TRBD1. V was pared by 9 bases and J by 4 bases, with 12 bases of the junction left unmatched. Germline lookup yields CDR1 MNHGY and CDR2 SVAAGI. The CDR3 loop spans 15 amino acids. CDR3 nucleotide sequence: TGTGCCAGTCTCCGTGGGGCAGGGGGGAATCAGCCCCAGCATTTT. Residues: CASLRGAGGNQPQHF.

V is TRBV27 and J is TRBJ1-1; the D gene is possibly TRBD1 (5 bases). Trimming removed 5 bases from V and 3 bases from J, with 16 bases in between. The germline V gene encodes CDR1 MNHEY and CDR2 SMNVEV (reference sequence). This CDR3 spans 15 amino acids. The CDR3 is CASSLTTTGDTEAFF. CDR3 nucleotides: TGTGCCAGCAGTCTCACTACTACAGGAGACACTGAAGCTTTCTTT.

The CDR3 nucleotides read TGTGCCAGCAGTTTGGACAGGGTCAATCAGCCCCAGCATTTT. Translating gives CASSLDRVNQPQHF. The J gene is TRBJ1-5, the V gene TRBV6-1; 8 bases are shared with TRBD1. The CDR3 is 14 amino acids. CDR1 is MNHNS, CDR2 SASEGT, per germline. V lost 5 bases, J lost 3 bases, and 3 bases stayed unmatched.